Given below is one T cell receptor (beta chain) in context. Antigen: not known. TCRdb recomputed calls from the 5' RACE reads with MiXCR, one row per CDR3 protein. The sample contains fewer than 550,000 distinct CDR3 sequences, roughly 5.2% of which appear only once. The CDR3 runs 15 residues. The ends lost 4 bases at V and 8 bases at J; junction bases unmatched: 11. In germline, CDR1 is SGHDT, CDR2 YYEEEE. This entry is derived from a study of CD8 T cells in ankylosing spondylitis. General study findings and limits: Disease-linked clones displayed a CD8+ phenotype and appeared relatively rarely in peripheral blood. Typical of ankylosing spondylitis blood, it appeared, was a TCR beta motif of seven to nine highly homologous variants.

The chain joins TRBV5-6 to TRBJ1-5; 8 nucleotides match TRBD1. The source of this sequence is a male donor with ankylosing spondylitis. The sample consisted of blood, either unsorted or a sorted T cell fraction (not recorded which). For the CDR3, the DNA is TGTGCCAGCAGCGACGGACAGGGACCCCACAAGCCCCAGCATTTT. This codes for CASSDGQGPHKPQHF.